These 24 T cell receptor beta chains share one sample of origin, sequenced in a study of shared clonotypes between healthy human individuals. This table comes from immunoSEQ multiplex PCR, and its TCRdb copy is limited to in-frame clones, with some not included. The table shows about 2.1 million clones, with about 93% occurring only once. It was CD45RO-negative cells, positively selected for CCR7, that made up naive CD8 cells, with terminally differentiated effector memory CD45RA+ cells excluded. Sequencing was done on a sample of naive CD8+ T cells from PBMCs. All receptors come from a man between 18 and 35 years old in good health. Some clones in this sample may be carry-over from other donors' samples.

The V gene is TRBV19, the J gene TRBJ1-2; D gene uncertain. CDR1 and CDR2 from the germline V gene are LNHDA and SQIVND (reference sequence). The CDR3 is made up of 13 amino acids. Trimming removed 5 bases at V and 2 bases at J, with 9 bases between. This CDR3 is CASSVASNYGYTF. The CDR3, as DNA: TGTGCCAGTAGTGTGGCATCGAACTATGGCTACACCTTC.

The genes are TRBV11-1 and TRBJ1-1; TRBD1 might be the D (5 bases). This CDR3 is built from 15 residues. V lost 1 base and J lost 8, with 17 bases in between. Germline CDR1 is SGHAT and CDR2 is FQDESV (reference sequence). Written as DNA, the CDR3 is TGTGCCAGCAGCTTAGGAATTCTTGGACAACCAGAAGCTTTCTTT. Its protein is CASSLGILGQPEAFF.

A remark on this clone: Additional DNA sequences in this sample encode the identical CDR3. CDR3 nucleotides: TGTGCCAGTAGTATAGATCTTGAAGGTGAAAAACTGTTTTTT. This gives the protein CASSIDLEGEKLFF. The genes are TRBV19 and TRBJ1-4; D remains unclear. Germline lookup yields CDR1 LNHDA and CDR2 SQIVND (reference sequence). This CDR3 region has 14 residues. V shed 0 bases and J shed 7 bases, with 9 bases lying between them.

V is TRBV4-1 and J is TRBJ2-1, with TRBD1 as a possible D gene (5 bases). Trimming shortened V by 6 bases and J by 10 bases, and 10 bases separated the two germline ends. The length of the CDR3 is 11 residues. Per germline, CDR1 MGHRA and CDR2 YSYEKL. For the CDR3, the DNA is TGCGCCAGCAGTCAGGGCCACGAGCAGTTCTTC. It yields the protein CASSQGHEQFF.

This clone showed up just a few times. CDR3 protein: CASSPLGPTYEQYF. The CDR3 DNA is TGTGCCAGCAGCCCACTGGGACCTACCTACGAGCAGTACTTC. V is TRBV11-2 and J is TRBJ2-7; D assignment may be TRBD1 or TRBD2 (5 bases each). The CDR3 is 14 residues long. CDR1 SGHAT and CDR2 FQNNGV come from the germline V gene. Trimming removed 5 bases at V and 2 bases at J, with 13 bases between.

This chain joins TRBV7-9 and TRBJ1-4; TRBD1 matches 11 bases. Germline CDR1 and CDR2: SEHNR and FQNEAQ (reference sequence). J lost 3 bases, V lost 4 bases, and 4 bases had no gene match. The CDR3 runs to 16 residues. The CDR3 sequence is CASSYGGQGANEKLFF. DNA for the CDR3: TGTGCCAGCAGCTATGGGGGACAGGGGGCTAATGAAAAACTGTTTTTT.

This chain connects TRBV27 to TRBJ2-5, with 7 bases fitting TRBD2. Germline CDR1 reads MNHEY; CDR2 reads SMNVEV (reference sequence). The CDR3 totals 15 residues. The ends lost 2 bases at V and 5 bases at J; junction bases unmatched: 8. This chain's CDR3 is CASSLGAGVEETQYF. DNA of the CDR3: TGTGCCAGCAGTTTAGGGGCGGGAGTGGAGGAGACCCAGTACTTC.

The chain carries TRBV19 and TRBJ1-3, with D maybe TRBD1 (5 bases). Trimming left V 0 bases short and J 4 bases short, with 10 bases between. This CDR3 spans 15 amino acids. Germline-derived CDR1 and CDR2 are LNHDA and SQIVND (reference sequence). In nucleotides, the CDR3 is TGTGCCAGTAGTATAGACGGGACGAGCGGAAACACCATATATTTT. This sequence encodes CASSIDGTSGNTIYF.

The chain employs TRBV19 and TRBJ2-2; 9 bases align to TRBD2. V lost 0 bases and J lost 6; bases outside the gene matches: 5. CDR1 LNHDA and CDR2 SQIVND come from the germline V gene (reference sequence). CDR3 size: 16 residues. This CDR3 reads CASSIDRGRASGELFF. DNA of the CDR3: TGTGCCAGTAGTATAGATCGCGGGAGGGCCTCCGGGGAGCTGTTTTTT.

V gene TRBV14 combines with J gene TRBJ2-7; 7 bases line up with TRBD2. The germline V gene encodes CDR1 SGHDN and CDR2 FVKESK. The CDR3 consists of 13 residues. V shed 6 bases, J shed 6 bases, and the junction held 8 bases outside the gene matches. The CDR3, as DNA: TGTGCCAGCAGTCCTGGACTAGGCCTCGAGCAGTACTTC. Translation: CASSPGLGLEQYF.

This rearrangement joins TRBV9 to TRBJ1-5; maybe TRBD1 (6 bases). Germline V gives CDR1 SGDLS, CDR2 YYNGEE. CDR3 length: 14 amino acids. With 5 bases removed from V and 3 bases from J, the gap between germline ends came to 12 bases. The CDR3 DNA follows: TGTGCCAGCAGTTCGACAGGAGACAATCAGCCCCAGCATTTT. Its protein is CASSSTGDNQPQHF.

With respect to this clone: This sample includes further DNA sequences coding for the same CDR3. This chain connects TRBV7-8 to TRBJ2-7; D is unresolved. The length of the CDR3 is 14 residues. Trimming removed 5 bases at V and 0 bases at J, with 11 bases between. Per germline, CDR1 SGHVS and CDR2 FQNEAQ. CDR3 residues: CASSPLGSSYEQYF. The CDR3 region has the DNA TGTGCCAGCAGCCCCCTAGGGTCCTCCTACGAGCAGTACTTC.

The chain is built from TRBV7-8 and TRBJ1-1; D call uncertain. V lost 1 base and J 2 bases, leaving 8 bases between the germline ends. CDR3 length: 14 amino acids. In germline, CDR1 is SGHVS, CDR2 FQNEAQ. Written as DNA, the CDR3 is TGTGCCAGCAGCTTAGTGGCAGATAACACTGAAGCTTTCTTT. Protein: CASSLVADNTEAFF.

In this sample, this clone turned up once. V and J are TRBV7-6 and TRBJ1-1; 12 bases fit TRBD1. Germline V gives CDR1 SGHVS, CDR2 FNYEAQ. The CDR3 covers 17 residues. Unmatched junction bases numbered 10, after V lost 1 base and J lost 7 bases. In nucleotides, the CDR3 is TGTGCCAGCAGCTTAGACCCCGGGACAGGGGGCTGGGGTGAAGCTTTCTTT. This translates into CASSLDPGTGGWGEAFF.

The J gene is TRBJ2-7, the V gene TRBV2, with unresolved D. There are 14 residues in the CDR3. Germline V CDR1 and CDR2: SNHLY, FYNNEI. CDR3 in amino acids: CALTTTALPYEQYF. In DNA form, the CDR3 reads TGTGCGCTAACAACAACAGCTCTTCCCTACGAGCAGTACTTC.

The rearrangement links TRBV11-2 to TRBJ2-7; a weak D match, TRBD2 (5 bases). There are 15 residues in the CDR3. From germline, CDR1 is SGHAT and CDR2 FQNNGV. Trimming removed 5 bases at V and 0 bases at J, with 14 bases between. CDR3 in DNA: TGTGCCAGCAGCCCATATAGGGAGAGCTCCTACGAGCAGTACTTC. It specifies CASSPYRESSYEQYF.

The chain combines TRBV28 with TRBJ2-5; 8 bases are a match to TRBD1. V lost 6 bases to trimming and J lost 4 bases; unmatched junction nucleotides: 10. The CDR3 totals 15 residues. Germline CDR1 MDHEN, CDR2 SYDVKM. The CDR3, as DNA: TGTGCCAGCAGCGACAGGACAGGGCCACTAGAGACCCAGTACTTC. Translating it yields CASSDRTGPLETQYF.

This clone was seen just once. The CDR3 DNA follows: TGTGCCAGCATGAGAGCGGGACACCTATCCACAGATACGCAGTATTTT. Amino acid sequence: CASMRAGHLSTDTQYF. This chain connects TRBV28 to TRBJ2-3; D perhaps matches TRBD2 (7 bases). V was clipped by 7 bases and J by 2 bases, with 19 bases between them. Germline-derived CDR1 and CDR2 are MDHEN and SYDVKM. The CDR3 runs 16 residues.

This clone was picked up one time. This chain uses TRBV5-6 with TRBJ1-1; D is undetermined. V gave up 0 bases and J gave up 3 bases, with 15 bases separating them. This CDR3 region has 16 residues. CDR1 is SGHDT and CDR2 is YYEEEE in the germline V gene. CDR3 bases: TGTGCCAGCAGCTTGGCGGCAGGTGGGCTCTACACTGAAGCTTTCTTT. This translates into CASSLAAGGLYTEAFF.

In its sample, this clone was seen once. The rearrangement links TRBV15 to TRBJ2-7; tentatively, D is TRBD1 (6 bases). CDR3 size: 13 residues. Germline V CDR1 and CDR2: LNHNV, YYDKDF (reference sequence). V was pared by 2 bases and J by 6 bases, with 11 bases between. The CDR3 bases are TGTGCCACCAGCAGACATACAGGGCCCGAGCAGTACTTC. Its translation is CATSRHTGPEQYF.

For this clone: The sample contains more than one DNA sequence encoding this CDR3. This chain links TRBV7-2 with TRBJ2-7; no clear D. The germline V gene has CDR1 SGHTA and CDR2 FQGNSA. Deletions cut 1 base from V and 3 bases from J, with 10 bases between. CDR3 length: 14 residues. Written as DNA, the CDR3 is TGTGCCAGCAGCTTAGTTCCGGGCGGCTACGAGCAGTACTTC. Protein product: CASSLVPGGYEQYF.

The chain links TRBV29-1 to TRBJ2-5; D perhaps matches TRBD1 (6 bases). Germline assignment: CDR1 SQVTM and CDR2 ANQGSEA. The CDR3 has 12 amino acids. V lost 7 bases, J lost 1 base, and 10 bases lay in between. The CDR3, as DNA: TGCAGCGGCCGGACAGTCCAAGAGACCCAGTACTTC. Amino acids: CSGRTVQETQYF.

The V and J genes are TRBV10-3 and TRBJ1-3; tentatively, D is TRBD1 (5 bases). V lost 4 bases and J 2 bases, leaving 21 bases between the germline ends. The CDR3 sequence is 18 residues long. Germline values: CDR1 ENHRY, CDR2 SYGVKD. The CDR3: CAISALGVAWVTGNTIYF. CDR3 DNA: TGTGCCATCAGTGCATTGGGGGTGGCATGGGTAACTGGAAACACCATATATTTT.

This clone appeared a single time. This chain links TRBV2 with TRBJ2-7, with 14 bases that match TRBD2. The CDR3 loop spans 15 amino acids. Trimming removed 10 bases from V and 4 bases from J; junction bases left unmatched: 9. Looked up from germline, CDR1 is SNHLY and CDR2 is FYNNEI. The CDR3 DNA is TGTGCCACCGGGACTAGCGGGAGACTGGGTTACGAGCAGTACTTC. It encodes CATGTSGRLGYEQYF.